A selection of T cell receptor beta chains follows, all from one sample in a study of prognosis after radiotherapy for stage I lung cancer. TCRdb analysed the multiplex PCR reads with MiXCR anew, one entry per CDR3 protein. The sample holds fewer than 65,000 distinct CDR3 sequences, approximately 30% seen once. Sequences were derived from PBMCs, sampled before or after stereotactic body radiation therapy (not recorded which). All receptors come from a donor aged 50 or older with non-small cell lung cancer. CDR3s include the opening cysteine and the closing phenylalanine or tryptophan. The D gene is left open where the match is weak. Some rows have no size entry. The others give once, few or many, or a class for an expanded clone.

J: TRBJ2-5
D: NA
size: NA
V: TRBV10-3
CDR3: CAMSRAGRGETQYF
DNA: TGTGCCATGAGTAGGGCGGGGCGTGGAGAGACCCAGTACTTC

J: TRBJ2-7
D: NA
size: NA
V: TRBV6-1
CDR3: CASSADRGARQYF
DNA: TGTGCCAGCAGTGCGGACCGGGGGGCTAGGCAGTACTTC

J: TRBJ1-1
D: NA
size: many
V: TRBV7-9
CDR3: CASSSLGEAANTEAFF
DNA: TGTGCCAGCAGCTCTCTGGGGGAGGCCGCGAACACTGAAGCTTTCTTT

J: TRBJ1-1
D: TRBD1
size: many
V: TRBV6-2/TRBV6-3
CDR3: CASSYVPGQGLNTEAFF
DNA: TGTGCCAGCAGTTACGTCCCGGGACAGGGACTAAACACTGAAGCTTTCTTT

J: TRBJ1-1
D: NA
size: NA
V: TRBV7-8
CDR3: CASSFEIGGGTEAFF
DNA: TGTGCCAGCAGCTTTGAAATCGGGGGGGGCACTGAAGCTTTCTTT

J: TRBJ2-7
D: TRBD1
size: few
V: TRBV5-6
CDR3: CASSYRPDRGHMEQYF
DNA: TGTGCCAGCAGCTACCGTCCTGACAGGGGCCATATGGAGCAGTACTTC

J: TRBJ2-5
D: TRBD2
size: few
V: TRBV5-5
CDR3: CASSQEVAGGQTQYF
DNA: TGTGCCAGCAGCCAAGAGGTAGCGGGAGGGCAGACCCAGTACTTC

J: TRBJ2-7
D: TRBD1
size: many
V: TRBV6-5
CDR3: CASSYVTGTHEQYF
DNA: TGTGCCAGCAGTTACGTGACAGGGACCCACGAGCAGTACTTC

J: TRBJ2-2
D: TRBD1
size: many
V: TRBV6-5
CDR3: CASSYEQGGTGELFF
DNA: TGTGCCAGCAGTTACGAACAGGGGGGCACCGGGGAGCTGTTTTTT

J: TRBJ2-2
D: NA
size: many
V: TRBV5-6
CDR3: CASSLGPGTHTGELFF
DNA: TGTGCCAGCAGCTTGGGTCCAGGGACACACACCGGGGAGCTGTTTTTT

J: TRBJ2-6
D: NA
size: many
V: TRBV5-4
CDR3: CASSFPVSGANVLTF
DNA: TGTGCCAGCAGCTTTCCTGTTTCTGGGGCCAACGTCCTGACTTTC

J: TRBJ1-1
D: NA
size: NA
V: TRBV27
CDR3: CASSLPPVVRTEAFF
DNA: TGTGCCAGCAGTTTGCCCCCAGTGGTAAGGACTGAAGCTTTCTTT

J: TRBJ2-7
D: NA
size: once
V: TRBV25-1
CDR3: CASADVSYEQYF
DNA: TGTGCCAGCGCGGACGTCTCCTACGAGCAGTACTTC

J: TRBJ1-4
D: TRBD1
size: NA
V: TRBV19
CDR3: CASSPRDRGSTNEKLFF
DNA: TGTGCCAGTAGTCCCCGGGACAGGGGTTCAACTAATGAAAAACTGTTTTTT

J: TRBJ2-7
D: TRBD2
size: NA
V: TRBV7-3
CDR3: CASSLGAGVFYEQYF
DNA: TGTGCCAGCAGCCTCGGAGCGGGGGTCTTCTACGAGCAGTACTTC

J: TRBJ2-5
D: TRBD2
size: many
V: TRBV13
CDR3: CASSLTLGLAGGGETQYF
DNA: TGTGCCAGCAGCCTGACTTTGGGACTAGCGGGAGGCGGAGAGACCCAGTACTTC

J: TRBJ2-7
D: NA
size: many
V: TRBV3-1
CDR3: CASSQGSYEQYF
DNA: TGTGCCAGCAGCCAGGGATCCTACGAGCAGTACTTC

J: TRBJ2-5
D: NA
size: many
V: TRBV28
CDR3: CASSLSVGSQETQYF
DNA: TGTGCCAGCAGTTTATCGGTGGGGTCCCAAGAGACCCAGTACTTC

J: TRBJ2-1
D: TRBD2
size: many
V: TRBV11-3
CDR3: CASSWTGTSNEQFF
DNA: TGTGCCAGCAGTTGGACCGGGACTAGCAATGAGCAGTTCTTC

J: TRBJ2-1
D: TRBD1
size: many
V: TRBV5-1
CDR3: CASSFGDRYNEQFF
DNA: TGCGCCAGCAGCTTTGGGGACAGGTACAATGAGCAGTTCTTC

J: TRBJ2-1
D: TRBD2
size: few
V: TRBV6-1
CDR3: CATRSAGGPQEQFF
DNA: TGTGCCACCAGATCAGCGGGGGGGCCACAAGAGCAGTTCTTC

J: TRBJ2-1
D: TRBD2
size: many
V: TRBV20-1
CDR3: CSALSLAGDSYNEQFF
DNA: TGCAGTGCCTTGTCCTTAGCGGGAGATTCCTACAATGAGCAGTTCTTC

J: TRBJ1-1
D: TRBD1
size: few
V: TRBV28
CDR3: CASSLLGGQGGLEAFF
DNA: TGTGCCAGCAGTTTACTAGGCGGACAGGGAGGACTCGAAGCTTTCTTT

J: TRBJ2-3
D: NA
size: many
V: TRBV7-9
CDR3: CASSASTDTQYF
DNA: TGTGCCAGCAGCGCTAGCACAGATACGCAGTATTTT

J: TRBJ2-1
D: NA
size: once
V: TRBV5-1
CDR3: CASSFYPSSEQFF
DNA: TGCGCCAGCAGCTTTTACCCCTCCAGTGAGCAGTTCTTC

J: TRBJ1-2
D: TRBD1
size: NA
V: TRBV6-1
CDR3: CAISDLQGARDGYTF
DNA: TGTGCCATCAGTGACCTACAGGGGGCGAGGGATGGCTACACCTTC

J: TRBJ2-3
D: NA
size: NA
V: TRBV29-1
CDR3: CSVRAISDTQYF
DNA: TGCAGCGTTCGGGCTATATCCGATACGCAGTATTTT

J: TRBJ2-7
D: TRBD2
size: many
V: TRBV5-1
CDR3: CASSQPSLREYSYEQYF
DNA: TGCGCCAGCAGCCAACCCTCCTTGCGGGAGTACTCCTACGAGCAGTACTTC

J: TRBJ1-4
D: TRBD1
size: many
V: TRBV15
CDR3: CATSRIPGQGFEKLFF
DNA: TGTGCCACCAGCAGAATACCGGGACAGGGATTTGAAAAACTGTTTTTT

J: TRBJ2-7
D: NA
size: NA
V: TRBV11-2
CDR3: CASSVSGSSYEQYF
DNA: TGTGCCAGCAGCGTTAGCGGAAGCTCCTACGAGCAGTACTTC

J: TRBJ2-7
D: TRBD2
size: NA
V: TRBV29-1
CDR3: CSVEGWLAGSTYEQYF
DNA: TGCAGCGTTGAGGGATGGCTAGCGGGTAGCACCTACGAGCAGTACTTC